This T cell receptor beta chain was sequenced for a study of blood T cell repertoires in COVID-19. As for the study in general: From T cells, B-cell-depleted T cells, or PBMCs came the material, which was cDNA or gDNA.

Method: immunoSEQ multiplex PCR; TCRdb's copy keeps in-frame clones and lacks some. The data contain about 54,000 clones, 90% of them singletons. Germline CDR1 is SNHLY and CDR2 is FYNNEI. The CDR3 totals 14 residues. V lost 4 bases, J lost 15 bases, and 21 bases lay in between. This clone was seen a handful of times. The source is a woman between 40 and 50 years old with active COVID-19. Specimen: peripheral blood. This chain joins TRBV2 and TRBJ1-4; D is undetermined. Here the CDR3 DNA reads TGTGCCAGCAGTGTTGAGAGGGCAATGAATGGGGTGTTTTTT. Translation: CASSVERAMNGVFF. Combining the CDR3 with reference TRBV2 and TRBJ1-4 gives the whole variable domain EPEVTQTPSHQVTQMGQEVILRCVPISNHLYFYWYRQILGQKVEFLVSFYNNEISEKSEIFDDQFSVERPDGSNFTLKIRSTKLEDSAMYFCASSVERAMNGVFFGSGTQLSVL.